This T cell receptor beta chain was identified during a study of identical twins. Study outcomes and limitations: The study found excess low generation probability among twin-shared out-of-frame alpha sequences. Models underpredicted monozygotic twin sharing of out-of-frame TCR alpha.

Carrying unique molecular identifiers, the cDNA also gained a universal primer site through template switching. TCRdb re-analysed the 5' RACE reads in MiXCR, keeping a single row per CDR3 protein. Counted here are about 390,000 distinct CDR3 sequences, roughly 9% occurring once; the ten biggest clones make up roughly 8.7%. J lost 5 bases, V lost 6 bases, and 2 bases had no gene match. The CDR3 runs 12 residues. This clonotype was recorded many times. Its target is not known. The receptor comes from a woman aged 50 to 65 in good health. V gene TRBV12-3 or TRBV12-4 combines with J gene TRBJ2-5, with 8 bases aligning to TRBD1. The sequenced sample consisted of naive T cells sorted from blood. The CDR3 loop is CASSHRGETQYF. The CDR3, as DNA: TGTGCCAGCAGCCACAGGGGGGAGACCCAGTACTTC.